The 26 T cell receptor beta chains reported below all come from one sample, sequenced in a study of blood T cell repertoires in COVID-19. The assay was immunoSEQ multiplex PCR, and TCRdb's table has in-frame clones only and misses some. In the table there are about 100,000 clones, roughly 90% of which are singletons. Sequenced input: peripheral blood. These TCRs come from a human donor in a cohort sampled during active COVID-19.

DNA of the CDR3: TGTGCCAGCAGTAGGACAGGCCCCAATCAGCCCCAGCATTTT. As protein: CASSRTGPNQPQHF. V gene TRBV4-2 combines with J gene TRBJ1-5; the match to TRBD1 covers 7 bases. This CDR3 comprises 14 residues. Trimming took 6 bases from V and 3 from J; bases not matched to a gene: 5. Germline V gene data show CDR1 as LGHNA and CDR2 as YNFKEQ.

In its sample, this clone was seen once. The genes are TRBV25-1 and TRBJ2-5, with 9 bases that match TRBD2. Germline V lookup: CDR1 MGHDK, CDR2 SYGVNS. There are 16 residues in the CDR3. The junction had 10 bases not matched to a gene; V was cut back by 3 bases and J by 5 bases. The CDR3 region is CASSEFAGGPGETQYF. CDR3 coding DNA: TGTGCCAGCAGTGAGTTCGCGGGAGGGCCTGGGGAGACCCAGTACTTC.

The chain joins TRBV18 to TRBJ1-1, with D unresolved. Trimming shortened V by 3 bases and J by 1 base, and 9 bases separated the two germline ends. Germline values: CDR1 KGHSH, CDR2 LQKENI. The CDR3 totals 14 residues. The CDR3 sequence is CASSPAQPNTEAFF. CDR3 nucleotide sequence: TGTGCCAGCTCACCGGCCCAACCGAACACTGAAGCTTTCTTT.

Here the CDR3 reads CASSIRLGAQETQYF. CDR3 DNA: TGTGCCAGTAGTATCCGGTTGGGGGCTCAAGAGACCCAGTACTTC. The chain joins TRBV19 to TRBJ2-5, with a weak D call TRBD1 (6 bases). The CDR3 runs to 15 residues. From germline, CDR1 is LNHDA and CDR2 SQIVND (reference sequence). V gave up 3 bases and J gave up 2 bases, with 13 bases separating them.

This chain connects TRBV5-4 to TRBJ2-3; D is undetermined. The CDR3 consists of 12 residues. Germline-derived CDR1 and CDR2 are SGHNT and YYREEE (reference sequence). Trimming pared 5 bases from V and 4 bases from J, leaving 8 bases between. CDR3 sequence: CASSPGPDTQYF. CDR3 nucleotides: TGTGCCAGCAGTCCGGGTCCAGATACGCAGTATTTT.

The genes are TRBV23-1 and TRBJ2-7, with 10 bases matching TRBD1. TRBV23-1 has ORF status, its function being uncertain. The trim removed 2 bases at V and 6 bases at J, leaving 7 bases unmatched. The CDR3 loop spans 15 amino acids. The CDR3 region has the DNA TGCGCCAGCAGTCAACTTGGGACAGGGGACGGCGAGCAGTACTTC. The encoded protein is CASSQLGTGDGEQYF.

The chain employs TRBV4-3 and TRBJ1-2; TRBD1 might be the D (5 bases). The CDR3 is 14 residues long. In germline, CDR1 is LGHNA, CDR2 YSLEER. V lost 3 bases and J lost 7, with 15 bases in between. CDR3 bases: TGCGCCAGCAGCCAGCCCTCCGGGCAGGGTGGCTACACCTTC. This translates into CASSQPSGQGGYTF.

CDR3 nucleotide sequence: TGTGCCAGCAGCCCCGAGAGGGTGCGGGGCGGGGAGCTGTTTTTT. This gives the protein CASSPERVRGGELFF. The rearrangement joins TRBV6-5 to TRBJ2-2; a weak D match, TRBD2 (6 bases). The CDR3 extends over 15 amino acids. V was cut by 6 bases and J by 7 bases, with 18 bases left in between. Germline values: CDR1 MNHEY, CDR2 SVGAGI.

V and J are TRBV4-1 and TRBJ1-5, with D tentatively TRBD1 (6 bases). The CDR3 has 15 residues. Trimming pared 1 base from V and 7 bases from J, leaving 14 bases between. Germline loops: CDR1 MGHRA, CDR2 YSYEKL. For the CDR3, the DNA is TGCGCCAGCAGCCAAGGGGGGGGGCGCGGACAGCCCCAGCATTTT. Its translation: CASSQGGGRGQPQHF.

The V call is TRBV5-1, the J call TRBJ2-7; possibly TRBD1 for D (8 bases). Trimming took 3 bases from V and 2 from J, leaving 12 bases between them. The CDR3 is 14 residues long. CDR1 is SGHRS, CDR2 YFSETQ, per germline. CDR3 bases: TGCGCCAGCAGCTGGGGGGGACAGGCCTACGAGCAGTACTTC. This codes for CASSWGGQAYEQYF.

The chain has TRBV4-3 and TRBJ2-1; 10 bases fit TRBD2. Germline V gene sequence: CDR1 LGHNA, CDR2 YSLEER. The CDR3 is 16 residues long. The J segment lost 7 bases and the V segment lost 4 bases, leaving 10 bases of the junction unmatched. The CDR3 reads CASSPSRSGRANEQFF. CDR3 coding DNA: TGCGCCAGCAGCCCGTCGCGAAGCGGGAGGGCGAATGAGCAGTTCTTC.

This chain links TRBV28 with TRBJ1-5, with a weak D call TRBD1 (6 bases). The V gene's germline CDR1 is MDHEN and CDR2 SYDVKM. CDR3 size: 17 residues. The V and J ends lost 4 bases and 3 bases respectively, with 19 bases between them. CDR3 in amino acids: CASSSPGQGELNQPQHF. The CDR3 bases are TGTGCCAGCAGTTCGCCGGGACAAGGCGAACTCAATCAGCCCCAGCATTTT.

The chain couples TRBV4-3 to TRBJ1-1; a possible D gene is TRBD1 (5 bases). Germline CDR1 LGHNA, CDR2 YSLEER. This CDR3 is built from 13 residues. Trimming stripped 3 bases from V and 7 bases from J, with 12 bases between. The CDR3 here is CASSQGLGGEAFF. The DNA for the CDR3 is TGCGCCAGCAGCCAGGGACTGGGGGGTGAAGCTTTCTTT.

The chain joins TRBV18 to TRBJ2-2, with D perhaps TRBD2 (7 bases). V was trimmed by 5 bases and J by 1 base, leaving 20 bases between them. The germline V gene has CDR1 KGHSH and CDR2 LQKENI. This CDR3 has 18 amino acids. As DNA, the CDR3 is TGTGCCAGCTCAGCCCTAATCAAGCGGGACAAGAACACCGGGGAGCTGTTTTTT. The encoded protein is CASSALIKRDKNTGELFF.

The chain's CDR3 is CASSPRGQENYEQYF. DNA of the CDR3: TGTGCCAGCAGCCCTCGGGGACAGGAAAACTACGAGCAGTACTTC. This chain links TRBV3-1 (or the pseudogene TRBV3-2) with TRBJ2-7, with 8 bases lining up with TRBD1. Per germline, CDR1 LGHDT and CDR2 YNNKEL (reference sequence). This CDR3 region has 15 residues. V was clipped by 4 bases and J by 3 bases; unmatched bases: 8.

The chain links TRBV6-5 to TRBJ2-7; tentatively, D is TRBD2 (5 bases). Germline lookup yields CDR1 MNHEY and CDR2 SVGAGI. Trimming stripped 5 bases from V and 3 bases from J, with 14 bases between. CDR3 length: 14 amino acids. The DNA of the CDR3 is TGTGCCAGCAGTCCCAAAATCAGCGGCTACGAGCAGTACTTC. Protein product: CASSPKISGYEQYF.

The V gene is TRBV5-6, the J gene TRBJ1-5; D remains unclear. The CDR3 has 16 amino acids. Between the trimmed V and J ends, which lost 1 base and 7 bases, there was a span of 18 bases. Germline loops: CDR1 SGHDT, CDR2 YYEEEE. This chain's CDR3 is CASSLYFSAGGQPQHF. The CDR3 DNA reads TGTGCCAGCAGCTTGTATTTTTCCGCGGGAGGGCAGCCCCAGCATTTT.

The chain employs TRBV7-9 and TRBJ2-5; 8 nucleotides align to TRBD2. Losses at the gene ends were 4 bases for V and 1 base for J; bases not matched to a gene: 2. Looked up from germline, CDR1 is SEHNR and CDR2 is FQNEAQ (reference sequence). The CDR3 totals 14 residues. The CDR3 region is CASSSTSGQETQYF. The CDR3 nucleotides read TGTGCCAGCAGCTCTACTAGCGGCCAAGAGACCCAGTACTTC.

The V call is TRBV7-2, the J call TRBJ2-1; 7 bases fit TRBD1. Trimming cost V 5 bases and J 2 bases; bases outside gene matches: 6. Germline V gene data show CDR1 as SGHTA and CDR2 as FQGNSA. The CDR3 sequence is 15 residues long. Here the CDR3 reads CASSLTGVAYNEQFF. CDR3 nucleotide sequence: TGTGCCAGCAGCCTCACAGGGGTGGCCTACAATGAGCAGTTCTTC. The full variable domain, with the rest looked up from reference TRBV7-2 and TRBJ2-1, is GAGVSQSPSNKVTEKGKDVELRCDPISGHTALYWYRQSLGQGLEFLIYFQGNSAPDKSGLPSDRFSAERTGGSVSTLTIQRTQQEDSAVYLCASSLTGVAYNEQFFGPGTRLTVL.

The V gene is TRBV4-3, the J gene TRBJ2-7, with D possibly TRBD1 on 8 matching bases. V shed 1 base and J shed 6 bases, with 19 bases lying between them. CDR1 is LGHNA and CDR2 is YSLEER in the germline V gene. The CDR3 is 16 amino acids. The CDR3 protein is CASSQGVEQGEGEQYF. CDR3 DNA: TGCGCCAGCAGCCAAGGGGTAGAACAGGGGGAGGGCGAGCAGTACTTC.

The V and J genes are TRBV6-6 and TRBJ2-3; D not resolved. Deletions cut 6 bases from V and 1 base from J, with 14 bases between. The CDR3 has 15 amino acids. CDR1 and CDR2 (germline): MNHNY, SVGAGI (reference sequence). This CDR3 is CASSPYGQGTDTQYF. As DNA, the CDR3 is TGTGCCAGCAGCCCTTATGGGCAAGGCACAGATACGCAGTATTTT.

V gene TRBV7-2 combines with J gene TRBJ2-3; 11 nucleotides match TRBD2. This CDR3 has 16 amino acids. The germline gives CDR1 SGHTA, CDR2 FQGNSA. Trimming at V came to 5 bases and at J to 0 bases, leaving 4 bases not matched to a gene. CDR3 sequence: CASSPWTSGSTDTQYF. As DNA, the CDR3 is TGTGCCAGCAGCCCTTGGACTAGCGGGAGCACAGATACGCAGTATTTT.

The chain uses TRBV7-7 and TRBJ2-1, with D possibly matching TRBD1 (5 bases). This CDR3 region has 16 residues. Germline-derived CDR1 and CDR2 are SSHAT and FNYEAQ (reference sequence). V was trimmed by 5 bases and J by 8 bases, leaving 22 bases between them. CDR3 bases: TGTGCCAGCAGCCCACTCAACGGGCAGGGTGATGATGAGCAGTTCTTC. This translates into CASSPLNGQGDDEQFF.

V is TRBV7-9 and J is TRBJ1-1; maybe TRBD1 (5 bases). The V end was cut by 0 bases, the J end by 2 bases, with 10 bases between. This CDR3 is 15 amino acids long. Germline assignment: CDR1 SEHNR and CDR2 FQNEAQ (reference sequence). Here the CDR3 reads CASSLAGGSNTEAFF. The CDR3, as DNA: TGTGCCAGCAGCTTAGCGGGGGGATCCAACACTGAAGCTTTCTTT.

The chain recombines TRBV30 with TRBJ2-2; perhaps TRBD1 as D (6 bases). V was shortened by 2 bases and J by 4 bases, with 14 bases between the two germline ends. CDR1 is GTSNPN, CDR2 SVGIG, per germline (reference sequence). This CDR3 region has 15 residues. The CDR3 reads CAWSPWGRGTGELFF. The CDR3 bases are TGTGCCTGGAGTCCCTGGGGGCGAGGCACCGGGGAGCTGTTTTTT.

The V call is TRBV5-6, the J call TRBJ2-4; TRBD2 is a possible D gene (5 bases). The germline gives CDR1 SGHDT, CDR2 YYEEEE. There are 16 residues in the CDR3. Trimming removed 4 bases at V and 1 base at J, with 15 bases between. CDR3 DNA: TGTGCCAGCAGCCCCGGTCCCACGGGGGCCAAAAACATTCAGTACTTC. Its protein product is CASSPGPTGAKNIQYF.